Below, 11 T cell receptor beta chains from the same sample are listed, as sequenced in a study of blood T cell repertoires in COVID-19. Some clones are missing from TCRdb's copy, which holds only in-frame ones; the method was immunoSEQ multiplex PCR. The sample records under 300,000 clones, roughly 91% being singletons. Input material: PBMCs or T cells enriched from blood (not recorded which). The receptors shown here come from a woman aged 40 to 49 with acute COVID-19.

The gene calls are TRBV4-1 and TRBJ1-2, with D uncertain. Germline CDR1 and CDR2: MGHRA and YSYEKL. CDR3 size: 16 residues. Trimming removed 1 base at V and 1 base at J, with 13 bases between. The CDR3 DNA follows: TGCGCCAGCAGCCAAGCGATCACAGCTGATAACTATGGCTACACCTTC. Translation gives CASSQAITADNYGYTF.

This clone appeared a single time. The genes are TRBV5-1 and TRBJ1-1; 9 bases map to TRBD1. This CDR3 has 14 residues. V shed 6 bases, J shed 0 bases, and the junction held 3 bases outside the gene matches. The germline gives CDR1 SGHRS, CDR2 YFSETQ. The CDR3: CASNRQGVNTEAFF. The CDR3 DNA reads as TGCGCCAGCAATCGACAGGGGGTGAACACTGAAGCTTTCTTT. The variable domain in full, with the rest retrieved from reference TRBV5-1 and TRBJ1-1, is KAGVTQTPRYLIKTRGQQVTLSCSPISGHRSVSWYQQTPGQGLQFLFEYFSETQRNKGNFPGRFSGRQFSNSRSEMNVSTLELGDSALYLCASNRQGVNTEAFFGQGTRLTVV.

This sequence joins TRBV19 and TRBJ2-3, with 9 positions matching TRBD1. Germline lookup yields CDR1 LNHDA and CDR2 SQIVND (reference sequence). This CDR3 has 18 amino acids. V lost 1 base, J lost 3 bases, and 11 bases stayed unmatched. CDR3 amino acids: CASSIGLRGQGLTDTQYF. The CDR3 DNA follows: TGTGCCAGTAGTATAGGACTCCGAGGACAGGGGTTAACAGATACGCAGTATTTT.

The rearrangement joins TRBV10-2 to TRBJ2-5, with TRBD2 identical over 9 bases. This CDR3 has 15 amino acids. CDR1 and CDR2 (germline): WSHSY, SAAADI. The J segment lost 7 bases and the V segment lost 3 bases, leaving 9 bases of the junction unmatched. The CDR3 region has the DNA TGCGCCAGCAGTGACGGCGGGAGGGGCGGAGGGACCCAGTACTTC. Residues: CASSDGGRGGGTQYF.

The J gene is TRBJ2-7, the V gene TRBV6-1, with 9 positions matching TRBD2. The trim removed 7 bases at V and 2 bases at J, leaving 6 bases unmatched. This CDR3 comprises 14 residues. CDR1 and CDR2 from the germline V gene are MNHNS and SASEGT. In nucleotides, the CDR3 is TGTGCCAGCACCCATAGCGGGAGAACCTACGAGCAGTACTTC. Encoded protein: CASTHSGRTYEQYF.

A note on this clone: Other DNA sequences from this sample encode an identical CDR3 as well. V gene TRBV3-1 (or the pseudogene TRBV3-2) combines with J gene TRBJ2-5, with 12 bases lining up with TRBD2. The CDR3 contains 16 residues. CDR1 and CDR2 from the germline V gene are LGHDT and YNNKEL (reference sequence). V lost 1 base and J lost 1; bases outside the gene matches: 1. The CDR3 DNA sequence: TGTGCCAGCAGCCAAGCGACTAGCGGGAGCCAAGAGACCCAGTACTTC. It is translated as CASSQATSGSQETQYF.

The J gene is TRBJ2-2, the V gene TRBV4-3; no clear D gene. V lost 4 bases to trimming and J lost 6 bases, with 9 bases between them. The CDR3 spans 13 residues. Germline V gene sequence: CDR1 LGHNA, CDR2 YSLEER. CDR3: CASSPRQAGELFF. CDR3 coding DNA: TGCGCCAGCAGCCCCCGTCAGGCCGGGGAGCTGTTTTTT.

The V and J genes are TRBV30 and TRBJ2-7; D possibly corresponds to TRBD2 (7 bases). The CDR3 spans 14 residues. V was clipped by 0 bases and J by 2 bases, with 11 bases between them. Germline V gene sequence: CDR1 GTSNPN, CDR2 SVGIG (reference sequence). The CDR3 DNA reads as TGTGCCTGGAGTGTGGGGGGGGCACCCTACGAGCAGTACTTC. It is translated as CAWSVGGAPYEQYF.

This chain uses TRBV19 with TRBJ1-4; 8 nucleotides match TRBD1. This CDR3 region has 18 residues. Germline V lookup: CDR1 LNHDA, CDR2 SQIVND (reference sequence). Germline trimming cut 4 bases from V and 6 bases from J; bases unmatched to any gene: 16. The CDR3 loop reads CASSTIDRGRVSDEKLFF. For the CDR3, the DNA is TGTGCCAGTAGTACGATCGACAGGGGTCGTGTGAGTGATGAAAAACTGTTTTTT.

The CDR3 DNA is TGTGCCATCAACCAGGGTACCTCTGGAAACACCATATATTTT. This encodes CAINQGTSGNTIYF. The chain combines TRBV10-3 with TRBJ1-3; possible D gene TRBD1, 5 bases. Deletions cut 7 bases from V and 0 bases from J, with 10 bases between. There are 14 residues in the CDR3. The germline V gene has CDR1 ENHRY and CDR2 SYGVKD.

This chain links TRBV25-1 with TRBJ2-2, with D possibly being TRBD1 (6 bases). With 0 bases removed from V and 4 bases from J, the gap between germline ends came to 12 bases. The CDR3 has 16 amino acids. Germline CDR1 is MGHDK and CDR2 is SYGVNS. The CDR3 DNA reads TGTGCCAGCAGTGAATATAACAGGGACGGCACCGGGGAGCTGTTTTTT. As protein: CASSEYNRDGTGELFF.